This TCR beta chain was sequenced in a study of regulatory T cells in long-lasting Graves disease. Combining iRepertoire HTBI primers with Arm-PCR of CDR3 regions, the authors built TCR beta libraries. TCRdb processed the multiplex PCR reads anew with MiXCR; each CDR3 protein has one entry. The sample holds about 420,000 distinct CDR3 sequences, roughly 15% seen once. The CDR3 has 17 amino acids. J lost 2 bases, V lost 5 bases, and 5 bases had no gene match. Germline-derived CDR1 and CDR2 are PRHDT and FYEKMQ (reference sequence). Documented time point: newly diagnosed GD, antithyroid drugs for less than 3 months. RNA from PBMCs was the source of the TCR library. This sample also belongs to another study, concerning T cells in Graves' hyperthyroidism and ophthalmopathy.

The TCR comes from a woman under 30 with Graves disease. V usage is TRBV13 and J usage is TRBJ2-3; 15 nucleotides line up with TRBD2. Specimen: peripheral blood mononuclear cells (PBMCs), collected at new diagnosis, from a patient treated with antithyroid drugs. CDR3 protein: CASSPGTSGGSTDTQYF. CDR3 in DNA: TGTGCCAGCAGCCCCGGGACTAGCGGGGGGTCCACAGATACGCAGTATTTT. Full variable domain (remainder filled in from reference TRBV13 and TRBJ2-3): AAGVIQSPRHLIKEKRETATLKCYPIPRHDTVYWYQQGPGQDPQFLISFYEKMQSDKGSIPDRFSAQQFSDYHSELNMSSLELGDSALYFCASSPGTSGGSTDTQYFGPGTRLTVL.